Shown below are 23 T cell receptor beta chains from a single sample sequenced in a study of long-term antiretroviral therapy in people with HIV. Running of the v3.0 immunoSEQ assay took place at survey level. Repertoires were generated with immunoSEQ multiplex PCR, while TCRdb's copy carries only in-frame clones and drops some. The sample lists some 25,000 clones, 86% occurring once. Here the sequenced sample was unsorted PBMCs, taken 1.2 years after starting antiretroviral therapy. These receptors originate from a man in his fifties or sixties with HIV.

The V call is TRBV7-2, the J call TRBJ1-1; D is unclear. Looked up from germline, CDR1 is SGHTA and CDR2 is FQGNSA. Trimming took off 5 bases at V and 10 bases at J, with 11 bases between the two ends. The CDR3 length is 11 residues. In DNA, the CDR3 is TGTGCCAGCAGCCCTGACCTAGGAGCTTTCTTT. This codes for CASSPDLGAFF.

V usage is TRBV11-2 and J usage is TRBJ1-1, with no clear D. The CDR3 extends over 15 amino acids. Germline V gives CDR1 SGHAT, CDR2 FQNNGV. V was cut by 3 bases and J by 11 bases, with 22 bases left in between. CDR3 nucleotides: TGTGCCAGCAGCTTGACCCAACAAGTGATTCACGCGGCTTTCTTT. It is translated as CASSLTQQVIHAAFF.

The rearrangement links TRBV29-1 to TRBJ2-5; 7 nucleotides line up with TRBD2. V was clipped by 8 bases and J by 4 bases; unmatched bases: 7. CDR1 and CDR2 from the germline V gene are SQVTM and ANQGSEA. The CDR3 has 12 residues. CDR3 in DNA: TGCAGCCTCTTTGGCGGGGGAGAGACCCAGTACTTC. The encoded protein is CSLFGGGETQYF.

The genes are TRBV4-1 and TRBJ1-2, with a tentative D call TRBD1 (5 bases). Germline values: CDR1 MGHRA, CDR2 YSYEKL. CDR3 length: 15 residues. V was trimmed by 0 bases and J by 6 bases, leaving 14 bases between them. The CDR3 loop is CASSQDRGGENGYTF. CDR3 bases: TGCGCCAGCAGCCAAGATCGGGGGGGAGAAAATGGCTACACCTTC.

The chain carries TRBV5-4 and TRBJ2-7, with 12 bases aligning to TRBD1. V was clipped by 4 bases and J by 7 bases; unmatched bases: 12. The germline V gene encodes CDR1 SGHNT and CDR2 YYREEE (reference sequence). The CDR3 is 16 residues long. The CDR3 coding sequence is TGTGCCAGCAGCCCTCCCCGGGACAGGGGGCTCGGGGAGCAGTACTTC. It is translated as CASSPPRDRGLGEQYF.

The chain combines TRBV28 with TRBJ2-7, with D perhaps assigned TRBD1 or TRBD2 (5 bases each). Germline V CDR1 and CDR2: MDHEN, SYDVKM. Trimming stripped 5 bases from V and 2 bases from J, with 16 bases between. The CDR3 totals 15 residues. CDR3 DNA sequence: TGTGCCAGCAGTCCAACTGGGGGAAGGGCCTACGAGCAGTACTTC. It is translated as CASSPTGGRAYEQYF.

The chain carries TRBV7-9 and TRBJ2-2, with D unresolved. V gave up 0 bases and J gave up 4 bases, with 12 bases separating them. CDR1 and CDR2 (germline): SEHNR, FQNEAQ (reference sequence). The CDR3 runs 16 residues. CDR3: CASSLAPGRFTGELFF. DNA of the CDR3: TGTGCCAGCAGCTTAGCGCCGGGCAGGTTCACCGGGGAGCTGTTTTTT.

J is TRBJ1-1 and V is TRBV4-3; a weak D match, TRBD1 (6 bases). CDR3 length equals 18 residues. V was shortened by 3 bases and J by 0 bases, with 20 bases between the two germline ends. Germline V gives CDR1 LGHNA, CDR2 YSLEER. CDR3 nucleotides: TGCGCCAGCAGCCACCTCTTAGGGGGGGCAGGGATGAACACTGAAGCTTTCTTT. Translation: CASSHLLGGAGMNTEAFF.

V and J are TRBV4-2 and TRBJ1-4, with a possible D match to TRBD1 (6 bases). The V and J ends lost 4 bases and 12 bases respectively, with 18 bases between them. Germline CDR1 is LGHNA and CDR2 is YNFKEQ. The CDR3 is 14 residues long. CDR3 in amino acids: CASSRGGTQGELFF. CDR3 DNA: TGTGCCAGCAGCCGAGGGGGGACTCAGGGAGAACTGTTTTTT.

This clone came up once. The sample has other DNA sequences that encode this CDR3 too. The chain couples TRBV11-2 to TRBJ2-7; TRBD2 might be the D (6 bases). Germline-derived CDR1 and CDR2 are SGHAT and FQNNGV. V was trimmed by 5 bases and J by 2 bases, leaving 19 bases between them. CDR3 length: 16 amino acids. The CDR3 is CASSISPGLRAYEQYF. CDR3 coding DNA: TGTGCCAGCAGCATAAGCCCGGGACTTCGCGCCTACGAGCAGTACTTC.

The chain recombines TRBV13 with TRBJ1-1, with D possibly TRBD1 on 5 matching bases. The CDR3 has 13 residues. Between the trimmed V and J ends, which lost 1 base and 8 bases, there was a span of 11 bases. The germline V gene has CDR1 PRHDT and CDR2 FYEKMQ (reference sequence). The CDR3 DNA follows: TGTGCCAGCAGCTTAGTAGGGGAAGGGGAAGCTTTCTTT. It is translated as CASSLVGEGEAFF.

This chain connects TRBV7-9 to TRBJ1-4; D is perhaps TRBD1 (6 bases). Germline CDR1 SEHNR, CDR2 FQNEAQ (reference sequence). The CDR3 loop spans 13 amino acids. Trimming took off 3 bases at V and 7 bases at J, with 9 bases between the two ends. The CDR3 DNA follows: TGTGCCAGCAGCTTCCTAGGGGGTGAAAAACTGTTTTTT. Amino acids: CASSFLGGEKLFF. The full variable domain, its missing parts supplied by reference TRBV7-9 and TRBJ1-4, is DTGVSQNPRHKITKRGQNVTFRCDPISEHNRLYWYRQTLGQGPEFLTYFQNEAQLEKSRLLSDRFSAERPKGSFSTLEIQRTEQGDSAMYLCASSFLGGEKLFFGSGTQLSVL.

This sequence joins TRBV7-2 and TRBJ1-2, with TRBD1 as a possible D gene (5 bases). Germline V gives CDR1 SGHTA, CDR2 FQGNSA. CDR3 size: 17 residues. Trimming left V 4 bases short and J 2 bases short, with 20 bases between. This chain's CDR3 is CASSSQKGPRGNYGYTF. CDR3 in DNA: TGTGCCAGCAGCTCGCAAAAGGGACCCCGAGGGAACTATGGCTACACCTTC.

The V call is TRBV5-1, the J call TRBJ2-1; D unclear. The V gene lost 10 bases and the J gene lost 0 bases, with 11 bases spanning the gap. The CDR3 runs 13 residues. Germline assignment: CDR1 SGHRS and CDR2 YFSETQ. CDR3 sequence reads: CASSHHSYNEQFF. The CDR3 DNA follows: TGCGCCTCCAGCCACCACTCCTACAATGAGCAGTTCTTC.

The CDR3 spells CAWSKRVRPLTSATLTDTQYF. The CDR3 nucleotides read TGTGCCTGGAGTAAACGAGTTCGTCCCCTGACAAGTGCAACCCTCACAGATACGCAGTATTTT. V gene TRBV30 combines with J gene TRBJ2-3; unclear D gene. The germline V gene has CDR1 GTSNPN and CDR2 SVGIG (reference sequence). The CDR3 contains 21 residues. Trimming took 2 bases from V and 2 from J, leaving 32 bases between them.

The chain carries TRBV19 and TRBJ2-7; the D gene is possibly TRBD1 (5 bases). The CDR3 loop spans 13 amino acids. Per the germline V gene, CDR1 is LNHDA and CDR2 is SQIVND (reference sequence). V was cut by 5 bases and J by 4 bases, with 12 bases left in between. The CDR3: CASSPLQAYEQYF. CDR3 bases: TGTGCCAGTAGTCCCCTACAGGCGTACGAGCAGTACTTC.

The genes are TRBV28 and TRBJ2-1, with 7 nucleotides matching TRBD1. Germline V gives CDR1 MDHEN, CDR2 SYDVKM. V lost 5 bases, J lost 0 bases, and 7 bases stayed unmatched. This CDR3 has 16 amino acids. The CDR3 loop is CASSTQGVSSYNEQFF. CDR3 DNA: TGTGCCAGCAGTACCCAGGGGGTGAGCTCCTACAATGAGCAGTTCTTC.

The rearrangement links TRBV4-2 to TRBJ2-2; TRBD2 matches 8 bases. The CDR3 runs 20 residues. From germline, CDR1 is LGHNA and CDR2 YNFKEQ. V shed 0 bases, J shed 8 bases, and the junction held 20 bases outside the gene matches. For the CDR3, the DNA is TGTGCCAGCAGCCAAGATCGTTTTCCTGAAAGCGGGGGCTCGAAGGGGGAGCTGTTTTTT. Protein: CASSQDRFPESGGSKGELFF.

The chain joins TRBV4-2 to TRBJ2-1; D ambiguous. CDR3 length: 9 residues. Trimming cost V 10 bases and J 15 bases, with 13 bases left between them. Germline values: CDR1 LGHNA, CDR2 YNFKEQ. The CDR3: CATTEVPFF. The CDR3 DNA reads as TGTGCCACCACTGAAGTCCCGTTCTTC.

This clone was seen once. The chain links TRBV11-2 to TRBJ2-1, with D possibly being TRBD1 (7 bases). The CDR3 runs to 16 residues. Germline V CDR1 and CDR2: SGHAT, FQNNGV. Trimming removed 3 bases from V and 7 bases from J, with 19 bases in between. For the CDR3, the DNA is TGTGCCAGCAGCTTGACCACAGGGGAGGTTCGGAATGAGCAGTTCTTC. This codes for CASSLTTGEVRNEQFF.

The chain couples TRBV6-5 to TRBJ2-7, with a possible D match to TRBD1 (6 bases). CDR1 and CDR2 from the germline V gene are MNHEY and SVGAGI. CDR3 length equals 14 residues. The germline V and J ends were trimmed by 2 bases and 5 bases, with 13 bases remaining between them. The CDR3 protein is CASSYAGVLNEQYF. Written as DNA, the CDR3 is TGTGCCAGCAGTTACGCAGGGGTATTAAACGAGCAGTACTTC.

V gene TRBV27 combines with J gene TRBJ2-1, with TRBD2 identical over 8 bases. The CDR3 length is 16 residues. Germline lookup yields CDR1 MNHEY and CDR2 SMNVEV (reference sequence). V lost 5 bases to trimming and J lost 2 bases; unmatched junction nucleotides: 8. The CDR3 sequence is CASSPAGGGTYNEQFF. CDR3 bases: TGTGCCAGCAGTCCGGCGGGGGGAGGGACCTACAATGAGCAGTTCTTC.

The rearrangement uses TRBV11-2 and TRBJ2-7; TRBD1 might be the D (5 bases). Germline V lookup: CDR1 SGHAT, CDR2 FQNNGV. The CDR3 has 16 amino acids. V was cut by 0 bases and J by 1 base, with 13 bases left in between. DNA of the CDR3: TGTGCCAGCAGCTTAGAGGAATATGCAGGGTCCTACGAGCAGTACTTC. It yields the protein CASSLEEYAGSYEQYF.